This is a list of T cell receptor beta chains from one sample in a study of shared T cell receptors in the human thymus. The data were produced by immunoSEQ multiplex PCR, yet TCRdb's version contains in-frame clones alone and is incomplete. This table has 500,000 to 850,000 clones, around 87% appearing once. These data are also associated with another study on human thymus T cells.

Input material: thymocytes. These receptors were collected from a boy less than two years old with a congenital heart defect. CDR3s include the opening cysteine and the closing phenylalanine or tryptophan. A D gene is named only where the DNA matches it firmly. Clone size is shown for a subset of rows, as once, few, many or a class of expanded clone.

size: -; D: -; V: TRBV5-1; J: TRBJ1-1; DNA: TGCGCCAGCAGCTTAAAACAGGAGCCAAACACTGAAGCTTTCTTT; CDR3: CASSLKQEPNTEAFF
size: -; D: TRBD2; V: TRBV19; J: TRBJ2-1; DNA: TGTGCCAGTAATCAAGTATCGGCTAGCGGGAGTATTGAGCAGTTCTTC; CDR3: CASNQVSASGSIEQFF
size: few; D: -; V: TRBV5-6; J: TRBJ2-7; DNA: TGTGCCAGCAGCTTGAATCCTAGCTCCTACGAGCAGTACTTC; CDR3: CASSLNPSSYEQYF
size: -; D: TRBD1; V: TRBV15; J: TRBJ1-2; DNA: TGTGCCACCAGCATCCTCCGGGACAGGGGGCCTTATGGCTACACCTTC; CDR3: CATSILRDRGPYGYTF
size: -; D: -; V: TRBV5-4; J: TRBJ2-5; DNA: TGTGCCAGCAGCTTGACATGCGGGGGCGGCCAAGAGACCCAGTACTTC; CDR3: CASSLTCGGGQETQYF
size: -; D: -; V: TRBV10-1; J: TRBJ1-1; DNA: TGCGCCAGTCCGAACAGGGCTTTCTTT; CDR3: CASPNRAFF
size: -; D: -; V: TRBV5-4; J: TRBJ2-1; DNA: TGTGCCAGCAGCCTTTCAACTAGTCCAACCTACAATGAGCAGTTCTTC; CDR3: CASSLSTSPTYNEQFF
size: -; D: -; V: TRBV19; J: TRBJ1-2; DNA: TGTGCCAGTAGAAGGGTATCGGGAGGCTACACCTTC; CDR3: CASRRVSGGYTF
size: -; D: TRBD1; V: TRBV7-9; J: TRBJ1-1; DNA: TGTGCCAGCAGGACACCTCCCGGGACAGGGTTCGGCACTGAAGCTTTCTTT; CDR3: CASRTPPGTGFGTEAFF
size: -; D: -; V: TRBV11-3; J: TRBJ2-7; DNA: TGTGCCAGCAGCTTAGATACGAGTAGCAGCTACGAGCAGTACTTC; CDR3: CASSLDTSSSYEQYF
size: -; D: -; V: TRBV28; J: TRBJ1-2; DNA: TGTGCCAGCAGTTTTGTGGGGAGAAACTATGGCTACACCTTC; CDR3: CASSFVGRNYGYTF
size: -; D: -; V: TRBV29-1; J: TRBJ1-1; DNA: TGCAGCGTTGGTGGCAGGGTGAACACTGAAGCTTTCTTT; CDR3: CSVGGRVNTEAFF
size: -; D: TRBD1; V: TRBV27; J: TRBJ2-7; DNA: TGTGCCAGCAGCGCCCCGGGTAGACAGGGTACCTACGAGCAGTACTTC; CDR3: CASSAPGRQGTYEQYF
size: -; D: -; V: TRBV7-9; J: TRBJ2-3; DNA: TGTGCCAGCAGCTTAGAACAATCTCTAGTCACAGATACGCAGTATTTT; CDR3: CASSLEQSLVTDTQYF
size: -; D: -; V: TRBV7-9; J: TRBJ2-1; DNA: TGTGCCAGCAGCTTAGCGGCGGGTTACTCCTACAATGAGCAGTTCTTC; CDR3: CASSLAAGYSYNEQFF
size: -; D: TRBD1; V: TRBV7-2; J: TRBJ1-1; DNA: TGTGCCAGCAGCTTAGCGGGGACAGTACCCGGGAACACTGAAGCTTTCTTT; CDR3: CASSLAGTVPGNTEAFF
size: -; D: -; V: TRBV4-3; J: TRBJ1-1; DNA: TGCGCCAGCAGCCAAGATATTGGCTCCGCGGGGAACACTGAAGCTTTCTTT; CDR3: CASSQDIGSAGNTEAFF
size: -; D: TRBD1; V: TRBV6-5; J: TRBJ2-4; DNA: TGTGCCAGCAGTAAACAGGGGAGCGCCAAAAACATTCAGTACTTC; CDR3: CASSKQGSAKNIQYF
size: once; D: -; V: TRBV2; J: TRBJ2-1; DNA: TGTGCCAGCAGTGTAATGTCCTACAATGAGCAGTTCTTC; CDR3: CASSVMSYNEQFF
size: -; D: TRBD2; V: TRBV28; J: TRBJ2-4; DNA: TGTGCCAGCAGCCGGGGGGGGAGGCCTCTCCAGGGCCGAAACATTCAGTACTTC; CDR3: CASSRGGRPLQGRNIQYF
size: -; D: -; V: TRBV5-6; J: TRBJ1-5; DNA: TGTGCCAGCAGCTCAACAGGGCGGTTTAGCAATCAGCCCCAGCATTTT; CDR3: CASSSTGRFSNQPQHF
size: -; D: TRBD1; V: TRBV6-5; J: TRBJ1-2; DNA: TGTGCCAGCAGTTACGGTGGACAGGGGGATGGCTACACCTTC; CDR3: CASSYGGQGDGYTF
size: -; D: -; V: TRBV27; J: TRBJ1-6; DNA: TGTGCCAGCAAGGGCAGGCAGGGTGAATCACCCCTCCACTTT; CDR3: CASKGRQGESPLHF
size: -; D: -; V: TRBV3-2; J: TRBJ2-1; DNA: TGTGCCTCAAACAATGAGCAGTTCTTC; CDR3: CASNNEQFF
size: -; D: TRBD2; V: TRBV28; J: TRBJ2-1; DNA: TGTGCCAGCAGTCCCACCGGGACTAGCGATTACAATGAGCAGTTCTTC; CDR3: CASSPTGTSDYNEQFF
size: -; D: TRBD2; V: TRBV5-1; J: TRBJ2-5; DNA: TGCGCCAGCAGCTTGGACGGCGGGAGGAAGACCCAGTACTTC; CDR3: CASSLDGGRKTQYF
size: -; D: TRBD1; V: TRBV27; J: TRBJ2-5; DNA: TGTGCCAGCAGACCCCGGGACAGCCAAGAGACCCAGTACTTC; CDR3: CASRPRDSQETQYF
size: -; D: -; V: TRBV27; J: TRBJ2-3; DNA: TGTGCCAGCAGTTTAAGGAGGATAGGATACACAGATACGCAGTATTTT; CDR3: CASSLRRIGYTDTQYF
size: -; D: -; V: TRBV20-1; J: TRBJ1-2; DNA: TGCAGTGCTCACACAGGAGCGGGCTACACCTTC; CDR3: CSAHTGAGYTF
size: -; D: TRBD2; V: TRBV2; J: TRBJ2-7; DNA: TGTGCCAGCAGTACTTCCCTAGCGGGGGGGGCGAGCTCCTACGAGCAGTACTTC; CDR3: CASSTSLAGGASSYEQYF
size: -; D: -; V: TRBV6-5; J: TRBJ1-5; DNA: TGTGCCAGCAGTGCGACAGAATATCAGCCCCAGCATTTT; CDR3: CASSATEYQPQHF
size: -; D: -; V: TRBV11-2; J: TRBJ2-7; DNA: TGTGCCAGCAGCTTAGGTGTGAGGAGGGGGGGGTCCTACGAGCAGTACTTC; CDR3: CASSLGVRRGGSYEQYF
size: -; D: TRBD1; V: TRBV7-2; J: TRBJ1-2; DNA: TGTGCCAGCAGTCTACGACCACAGGGGTCTTATGGCTACACCTTC; CDR3: CASSLRPQGSYGYTF
size: -; D: TRBD2; V: TRBV25-1; J: TRBJ2-5; DNA: TGTGCCAGCAGCCCCTCGCCTAGCGGCCCACCTGAGAGAGAGACCCAGTACTTC; CDR3: CASSPSPSGPPERETQYF
size: -; D: -; V: TRBV7-9; J: TRBJ2-7; DNA: TGTGCCAGCAGCTCTCAGGGCTACGAGCAGTACTTC; CDR3: CASSSQGYEQYF
size: -; D: -; V: TRBV6-5; J: TRBJ1-2; DNA: TGTGCCACCTTCTGCGGCAGATTTTATGGCTACACCTTC; CDR3: CATFCGRFYGYTF
size: few; D: -; V: TRBV6-5; J: TRBJ2-1; DNA: TGTGCCAGCAGTGCGGGGGCGCCGGCCGACAATGAGCAGTTCTTC; CDR3: CASSAGAPADNEQFF
size: -; D: -; V: TRBV27; J: TRBJ1-5; DNA: TGTGCCAGCAGTTTATCTATCGAGGGACTACGGAGCAATCAGCCCCAGCATTTT; CDR3: CASSLSIEGLRSNQPQHF
size: -; D: TRBD1; V: TRBV10-3; J: TRBJ2-7; DNA: TGTGCCATCAGGGCAGGACAGGCTTTTTCCTACGAGCAGTACTTC; CDR3: CAIRAGQAFSYEQYF
size: -; D: TRBD1; V: TRBV4-3; J: TRBJ2-5; DNA: TGCGCCAGCAGCCAAGATTCCGACAGGGGTGAGACCCAGTACTTC; CDR3: CASSQDSDRGETQYF